Listed below are T cell receptor beta chains from one sample, sequenced in a study of OX40 agonist ivuxolimab in advanced cancers. Only in-frame clones appear in the TCRdb table, and some are missing; sequencing was by immunoSEQ multiplex PCR. The sample yields about 83,000 clones, about 90% seen once. The sample consisted of CD4+ or CD8+ T cells sorted from blood, taken in a trial of the OX40 agonist ivuxolimab. These receptors originate from an adult with an advanced solid tumor such as melanoma, head and neck, liver or kidney cancer. Each CDR3 is given without its conserved first and last residue. The D gene is left open where the match is weak.

cdr3_aa,d_call,v_call
ATSSGLPGLSSYEQY,.,TRBV15
ASSYYEGALGYT,TRBD1,TRBV6-5
ASCPTGVSQPQH,TRBD1,TRBV28
ASSVLNQPQH,.,TRBV25-1
ASSPGQGYRRGAF,TRBD1,TRBV6-1
ASRLQLNYGYT,.,TRBV5-6
ASSENREEQF,.,TRBV11-3
ASSPSRGADTQY,.,TRBV27
SVPGTGLYGYT,TRBD1,TRBV29-1
ASSSRQGSNEQY,TRBD1,TRBV27
ASWQYGYT,.,TRBV6-1
ASSWGHRTGLYGYT,.,TRBV28
AISESYNEQF,.,TRBV10-3
ASSSPRGGYGYT,.,TRBV19